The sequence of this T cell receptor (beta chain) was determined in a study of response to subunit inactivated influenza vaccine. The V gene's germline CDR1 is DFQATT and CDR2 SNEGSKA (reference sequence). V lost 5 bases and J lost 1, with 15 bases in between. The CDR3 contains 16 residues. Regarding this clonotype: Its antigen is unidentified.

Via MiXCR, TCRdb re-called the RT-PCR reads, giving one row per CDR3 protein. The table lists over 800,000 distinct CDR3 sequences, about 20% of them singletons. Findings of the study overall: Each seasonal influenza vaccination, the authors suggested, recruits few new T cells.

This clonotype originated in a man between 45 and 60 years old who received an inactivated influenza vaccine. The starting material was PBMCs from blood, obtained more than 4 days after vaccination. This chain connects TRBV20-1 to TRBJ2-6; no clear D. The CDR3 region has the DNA TGCAGTGCTTACAGAACCGCGGCTTCTGGGGCCAACGTCCTGACTTTC. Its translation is CSAYRTAASGANVLTF.